The 31 T cell receptor beta chains below all came from one sample that was sequenced in a study of shared clonotypes between healthy human individuals. Only in-frame clones appear in the TCRdb table, and some are missing; sequencing was by immunoSEQ multiplex PCR. Among about 2.1 million clones listed, 93% were seen once. Terminally differentiated effector memory CD45RA+ cells were excluded from the naive CD8 cells, which were CD45RO-negative and positively selected for CCR7. The sequenced sample was naive CD8+ T cells from PBMCs. The source is a man aged 18-30 years in good health. Some clones in this sample may be carry-over from other donors' samples.

V and J are TRBV28 and TRBJ2-1; TRBD1 matches at 8 bases. Germline lookup yields CDR1 MDHEN and CDR2 SYDVKM. With V trimmed by 6 bases and J by 5 bases, 15 bases remained unmatched. This CDR3 is built from 17 residues. CDR3 protein: CASSRHPSGQVNNEQFF. CDR3 nucleotide sequence: TGTGCCAGCAGCCGACACCCCTCGGGACAGGTTAACAATGAGCAGTTCTTC.

J is TRBJ2-1 and V is TRBV7-2, with 9 nucleotides matching TRBD2. Unmatched junction bases numbered 12, after V lost 1 base and J lost 5 bases. This CDR3 is 18 amino acids long. Germline CDR1 is SGHTA and CDR2 is FQGNSA. In DNA, the CDR3 is TGTGCCAGCAGCTTAGACAGGCCGGCGGGAGGGATTAACAATGAGCAGTTCTTC. Its translation is CASSLDRPAGGINNEQFF.

A single count supports this clone. This chain connects TRBV28 to TRBJ2-1; D gene ambiguous. The CDR3 totals 14 residues. Germline V gene sequence: CDR1 MDHEN, CDR2 SYDVKM. V lost 5 bases and J 5 bases, leaving 13 bases between the germline ends. CDR3 sequence: CASSPPGEDNEQFF. In DNA form, the CDR3 reads TGTGCCAGCAGTCCCCCAGGTGAGGACAATGAGCAGTTCTTC.

This chain uses TRBV16 with TRBJ2-7, with 7 bases aligning to TRBD1. V shed 3 bases and J 0 bases; nucleotides not matched to a gene: 11. CDR3 length equals 17 residues. Germline assignment: CDR1 KGHSY and CDR2 FQNENV. For the CDR3, the DNA is TGTGCCAGCAGCCAGTCTAAAATAGACAGGGCCTCCTACGAGCAGTACTTC. It specifies CASSQSKIDRASYEQYF.

The chain recombines TRBV28 with TRBJ2-7; 10 bases are a match to TRBD2. J was trimmed by 3 bases and V by 2 bases; bases with no gene match: 10. The length of the CDR3 is 17 residues. Per germline, CDR1 MDHEN and CDR2 SYDVKM. CDR3 sequence: CASSLVRGLASGYEQYF. The DNA of the CDR3 is TGTGCCAGCAGTTTAGTTAGGGGACTAGCGTCGGGCTACGAGCAGTACTTC.

J is TRBJ2-1 and V is TRBV5-1, with D perhaps being TRBD1 or TRBD2 (6 bases each). V was clipped by 0 bases and J by 7 bases, with 17 bases between them. Germline V gene sequence: CDR1 SGHRS, CDR2 YFSETQ. The CDR3 length is 16 residues. The CDR3 loop is CASSLDGGGSPNEQFF. CDR3 nucleotides: TGCGCCAGCAGCTTGGATGGAGGGGGGTCTCCTAATGAGCAGTTCTTC.

The chain links TRBV30 to TRBJ2-1; 9 nucleotides line up with TRBD2. This CDR3 has 14 residues. Germline V gene sequence: CDR1 GTSNPN, CDR2 SVGIG (reference sequence). V shed 5 bases, J shed 7 bases, and the junction held 9 bases outside the gene matches. CDR3 coding DNA: TGTGCCTGGGACCAGGGACTAGCTCGGAATGAGCAGTTCTTC. Its translation is CAWDQGLARNEQFF.

This clone was recorded once. The chain is built from TRBV6-5 and TRBJ2-7; TRBD2 matches 9 bases. V was pared by 3 bases and J by 4 bases, with 4 bases of the junction left unmatched. This CDR3 is 14 amino acids long. Germline V gives CDR1 MNHEY, CDR2 SVGAGI. CDR3 residues: CASSYIAGVYEQYF. As DNA, the CDR3 is TGTGCCAGCAGTTATATAGCGGGAGTGTACGAGCAGTACTTC.

This clone was counted once. The V gene is TRBV5-1, the J gene TRBJ2-3, with D tentatively TRBD1 or TRBD2 (6 bases each). V was clipped by 2 bases and J by 2 bases, with 18 bases between them. CDR1 is SGHRS, CDR2 YFSETQ, per germline. This CDR3 has 17 amino acids. CDR3 nucleotides: TGCGCCAGCAGCTTAACAGGGAGGCCGTCAAACACAGATACGCAGTATTTT. Residues: CASSLTGRPSNTDTQYF.

This sequence joins TRBV7-9 and TRBJ2-7; D is possibly TRBD1 (6 bases). V was cut by 1 base and J by 2 bases, with 15 bases left in between. This CDR3 is 16 amino acids long. Germline loops: CDR1 SEHNR, CDR2 FQNEAQ (reference sequence). CDR3 loop: CASSLDSGTRTYEQYF. CDR3 coding DNA: TGTGCCAGCAGCTTAGATTCGGGGACACGAACCTACGAGCAGTACTTC.

CDR3 DNA: TGCGCCAGCAGCTCCCGGACTAGCGGCTCCTACGAGCAGTACTTC. This codes for CASSSRTSGSYEQYF. The chain links TRBV4-1 to TRBJ2-7, with TRBD2 matching over 10 bases. This CDR3 has 15 residues. J lost 0 bases, V lost 5 bases, and 4 bases had no gene match. Looked up from germline, CDR1 is MGHRA and CDR2 is YSYEKL.

The chain combines TRBV6-1 with TRBJ1-2; D call uncertain. CDR1 is MNHNS and CDR2 is SASEGT in the germline V gene. The CDR3 is made up of 14 amino acids. V gave up 11 bases and J gave up 1 base, with 17 bases separating them. The CDR3: CAGGQSWGNYGYTF. CDR3 bases: TGTGCCGGCGGGCAGAGCTGGGGTAACTATGGCTACACCTTC.

The chain recombines TRBV28 with TRBJ2-7; 8 bases agree with TRBD2. In germline, CDR1 is MDHEN, CDR2 SYDVKM. V gave up 8 bases and J gave up 2 bases; unmatched junction bases: 14. The CDR3 length is 16 residues. The CDR3 DNA reads TGTGCCAGCGTCCCAAGGAAGATAGCGGGGACCTACGAGCAGTACTTC. This codes for CASVPRKIAGTYEQYF. Complete variable domain (other parts from reference TRBV28 and TRBJ2-7): DVKVTQSSRYLVKRTGEKVFLECVQDMDHENMFWYRQDPGLGLRLIYFSYDVKMKEKGDIPEGYSVSREKKERFSLILESASTNQTSMYLCASVPRKIAGTYEQYFGPGTRLTVT.

The V call is TRBV27, the J call TRBJ1-5; D call uncertain. The V gene's germline CDR1 is MNHEY and CDR2 SMNVEV (reference sequence). Trimming shortened V by 2 bases and J by 0 bases, and 11 bases separated the two germline ends. The CDR3 runs 16 residues. CDR3 bases: TGTGCCAGCAGTTTAGAAAGGGCCCCTAGCAATCAGCCCCAGCATTTT. It translates to CASSLERAPSNQPQHF.

This clone was seen more than once but under ten times. V usage is TRBV21-1 and J usage is TRBJ1-2; the listed D gene, TRBD1, was not tested against the DNA. TRBV21-1 is a documented pseudogene. This CDR3 is 16 amino acids long. CDR3 region: CASIRGRRVMSNGYTF. The CDR3 DNA sequence: TGTGCCAGCATCAGGGGACGAAGAGTGATGAGTAATGGCTACACCTTC.

This rearrangement joins TRBV27 to TRBJ1-1; tentatively, D is TRBD1 (6 bases). The germline CDR1 and CDR2 sequences are MNHEY and SMNVEV (reference sequence). V was shortened by 5 bases and J by 7 bases, with 17 bases between the two germline ends. This CDR3 comprises 14 residues. The CDR3 loop is CASSIQGSISEAFF. In DNA, the CDR3 is TGTGCCAGCAGTATACAGGGATCTATCAGTGAAGCTTTCTTT.

In its sample, this clone was seen once. The chain recombines TRBV4-1 with TRBJ2-4; TRBD2 matches at 10 bases. Unmatched junction bases numbered 10, after V lost 0 bases and J lost 8 bases. Per germline, CDR1 MGHRA and CDR2 YSYEKL. The CDR3 consists of 17 residues. The DNA for the CDR3 is TGCGCCAGCAGCCAAGAAGGCCTAGCGGGAGAAGCTGACATTCAGTACTTC. It specifies CASSQEGLAGEADIQYF.

A remark on this clone: At one end, the junction sequence differs from germline, possibly due to a read error. The rearrangement uses TRBV11-2 and TRBJ2-1, with 9 bases that match TRBD2. The CDR3 length is 15 residues. Per the germline V gene, CDR1 is SGHAT and CDR2 is FQNNGV. The CDR3 DNA follows: TGTGCCAGCAGGTTAGCGGGAGAGAGGCTTAATGAGCAGTTCTTC. Protein product: CASRLAGERLNEQFF.

The chain joins TRBV6-5 to TRBJ2-1, with TRBD2 identical over 9 bases. Germline CDR1 reads MNHEY; CDR2 reads SVGAGI. J gave up 10 bases and V 0 bases, and 10 bases lay outside the gene matches. This CDR3 is 16 amino acids long. The CDR3 here is CASSYSDGLAGIEQFF. CDR3 nucleotide sequence: TGTGCCAGCAGTTACTCCGATGGCCTAGCGGGGATAGAGCAGTTCTTC.

This clone was seen just once. The chain joins TRBV6-5 to TRBJ2-2; D not resolved. The CDR3 totals 14 residues. Germline assignment: CDR1 MNHEY and CDR2 SVGAGI. V was shortened by 0 bases and J by 15 bases, with 17 bases between the two germline ends. CDR3 in DNA: TGTGCCAGCAGTTACTCCCGTGGGGATCCTATGTTGTTTTTT. This sequence encodes CASSYSRGDPMLFF.

J is TRBJ2-7 and V is TRBV27; 8 positions match TRBD1. Unmatched junction bases numbered 5, after V lost 3 bases and J lost 1 base. CDR1 MNHEY and CDR2 SMNVEV come from the germline V gene (reference sequence). The CDR3 consists of 15 residues. CDR3 region: CASSLTGAASYEQYF. The CDR3 DNA sequence: TGTGCCAGCAGTTTGACAGGGGCTGCTTCCTACGAGCAGTACTTC.

The CDR3 region is CASSVRQGLTDTQYF. The CDR3 DNA sequence: TGTGCCAGCAGCGTTCGACAGGGCCTCACAGATACGCAGTATTTT. The V call is TRBV9, the J call TRBJ2-3; TRBD1 matches 7 bases. This CDR3 is built from 15 residues. With V trimmed by 2 bases and J by 2 bases, 5 bases remained unmatched. Germline-derived CDR1 and CDR2 are SGDLS and YYNGEE. Full variable domain (rest looked up from reference TRBV9 and TRBJ2-3): DSGVTQTPKHLITATGQRVTLRCSPRSGDLSVYWYQQSLDQGLQFLIQYYNGEERAKGNILERFSAQQFPDLHSELNLSSLELGDSALYFCASSVRQGLTDTQYFGPGTRLTVL.

This sequence joins TRBV5-6 and TRBJ2-1; 14 bases are a match to TRBD2. This CDR3 is built from 17 residues. Germline values: CDR1 SGHDT, CDR2 YYEEEE. V was clipped by 1 base and J by 9 bases; unmatched bases: 9. Written as DNA, the CDR3 is TGTGCCAGCAGCTTGCGCCCGACTAGCGGGAGGGCCGGTGAGCAGTTCTTC. Its translation is CASSLRPTSGRAGEQFF.

The count of this clone is one. The rearrangement links TRBV13 to TRBJ2-5; TRBD1 matches 9 bases. Germline CDR1 is PRHDT and CDR2 is FYEKMQ (reference sequence). The CDR3 contains 16 residues. Trimming cost V 0 bases and J 4 bases; bases outside gene matches: 6. This chain's CDR3 is CASSLGGTGRAETQYF. In DNA form, the CDR3 reads TGTGCCAGCAGCTTAGGTGGGACAGGGAGGGCAGAGACCCAGTACTTC.

As concerns this clone: Within the sample, other DNA sequences also encode this same CDR3. J is TRBJ2-7 and V is TRBV6-5, with D possibly matching TRBD2 (6 bases). Germline values: CDR1 MNHEY, CDR2 SVGAGI. This CDR3 spans 15 amino acids. Deletions cut 0 bases from V and 0 bases from J, with 9 bases between. CDR3 residues: CASSYSRGNSYEQYF. The CDR3 coding sequence is TGTGCCAGCAGTTACTCGCGGGGCAACTCCTACGAGCAGTACTTC.

This rearrangement joins TRBV7-9 to TRBJ1-2; the D gene is possibly TRBD1 (5 bases). The CDR3 runs 16 residues. In germline, CDR1 is SEHNR, CDR2 FQNEAQ (reference sequence). V was cut by 1 base and J by 0 bases, with 12 bases left in between. The CDR3: CASSLGPQDPNYGYTF. In DNA form, the CDR3 reads TGTGCCAGCAGCTTAGGGCCACAGGACCCTAACTATGGCTACACCTTC.

The V gene is TRBV6-6, the J gene TRBJ1-5, with 7 bases that match TRBD1. The CDR3 has 13 residues. Germline V lookup: CDR1 MNHNY, CDR2 SVGAGI (reference sequence). Losses at the gene ends were 10 bases for V and 4 bases for J; bases not matched to a gene: 7. This CDR3 reads CATTWDSNQPQHF. CDR3 nucleotide sequence: TGTGCCACCACCTGGGACAGTAATCAGCCCCAGCATTTT.

CDR3 residues: CAWMGISGNTIYF. CDR3 in DNA: TGTGCCTGGATGGGCATTTCTGGAAACACCATATATTTT. The rearrangement uses TRBV30 and TRBJ1-3; D remains unclear. The CDR3 runs to 13 residues. Germline CDR1 GTSNPN, CDR2 SVGIG (reference sequence). Trimming pared 4 bases from V and 1 base from J, leaving 8 bases between.

The chain recombines TRBV5-4 with TRBJ2-7; D tentatively fits TRBD1 or TRBD2 (5 bases each). The CDR3 runs to 14 residues. Germline V CDR1 and CDR2: SGHNT, YYREEE (reference sequence). V was shortened by 1 base and J by 4 bases, with 12 bases between the two germline ends. The CDR3, as DNA: TGTGCCAGCAGCTTGATGGGGCCGGGGTACGAGCAGTACTTC. Translated: CASSLMGPGYEQYF.

The genes are TRBV28 and TRBJ2-2; possibly TRBD2 for D (6 bases). This CDR3 is built from 17 residues. Germline V gene sequence: CDR1 MDHEN, CDR2 SYDVKM. V shed 5 bases and J shed 6 bases, with 22 bases lying between them. CDR3 residues: CASSHLIRTTGAGELFF. Written as DNA, the CDR3 is TGTGCCAGCAGTCACCTTATACGGACTACCGGGGCCGGGGAGCTGTTTTTT.

The rearrangement uses TRBV4-2 and TRBJ2-5, with 7 bases fitting TRBD2. Germline CDR1 LGHNA, CDR2 YNFKEQ. The CDR3 is 13 residues long. Germline trimming cut 2 bases from V and 5 bases from J; bases unmatched to any gene: 2. The CDR3 loop is CASSQQGGETQYF. The CDR3 DNA reads as TGTGCCAGCAGCCAACAGGGAGGGGAGACCCAGTACTTC.